This TCR beta chain was documented in a study of blood T cells in healthy people across ages. The use of a sample-barcoded 5' primer and a J-beta primer mix characterized a second PCR of about 7 to 12 cycles. A template-switch adaptor containing 12 random nucleotides labeled each cDNA molecule. TCRdb analysed the 5' RACE reads with MiXCR anew, one entry per CDR3 protein. The data hold more than 800,000 distinct CDR3 sequences, with about 28% observed a single time. Germline V gene sequence: CDR1 SEHNR, CDR2 FQNEAQ (reference sequence). The CDR3 contains 15 residues. Trimming stripped 7 bases from V and 9 bases from J, with 22 bases between.

The chain recombines TRBV7-9 with TRBJ2-1; perhaps TRBD1 as D (6 bases). The source of this sequence is a woman of 80 years or more in good health. Material: blood. The CDR3: CASTPQGTRGGEQFF. CDR3 coding DNA: TGTGCCAGCACCCCTCAGGGGACCCGAGGGGGTGAGCAGTTCTTC.